Listed here are 22 T cell receptor beta chains from one sample, sequenced in a study of blood T cell repertoires in COVID-19. Some clones are missing from TCRdb's copy, which holds only in-frame ones; the method was immunoSEQ multiplex PCR. The sample lists about 14,000 clones; 84% were seen once. The sequenced material came from peripheral blood. The receptors here all came from a woman aged 50 to 60 with active or convalescent COVID-19.

Worth noting for this clone: The junction differs from germline at one of its ends, possibly a read error. V usage is TRBV12-3 or TRBV12-4 and J usage is TRBJ1-3, with D uncertain. This CDR3 is 13 amino acids long. This CDR3 reads CASRLSSGNTIYF. The CDR3 DNA is TGTGCCAGCCGTTTGAGCTCTGGAAACACCATATATTTT.

The sample holds a few counts of this clone. The chain recombines TRBV6-5 with TRBJ2-7, with TRBD2 identical over 11 bases. V was pared by 2 bases and J by 7 bases, with 7 bases of the junction left unmatched. The length of the CDR3 is 15 residues. Germline V gives CDR1 MNHEY, CDR2 SVGAGI. The CDR3 nucleotides are TGTGCCAGCAGTTACACCCGTAGCGGGAGGGGGGAGCAGTACTTC. Its protein is CASSYTRSGRGEQYF.

DNA of the CDR3: TGTGCCAGCAGCTTACAAACAGGTGATATGAACACTGAAGCTTTCTTT. It codes for CASSLQTGDMNTEAFF. The V and J genes are TRBV7-6 and TRBJ1-1, with D maybe TRBD1 (5 bases). In germline, CDR1 is SGHVS, CDR2 FNYEAQ. The CDR3 is 16 amino acids. V was pared by 2 bases and J by 0 bases, with 13 bases between.

The CDR3 nucleotides read TGCGCCAGCAGTGAGATGGCGGGGGGCTCTACAGATACGCAGTATTTT. Translated: CASSEMAGGSTDTQYF. This chain uses TRBV10-1 with TRBJ2-3; 8 positions agree with TRBD2. CDR3 size: 16 residues. V lost 2 bases to trimming and J lost 3 bases; unmatched junction nucleotides: 7. Germline CDR1 reads WNHNN; CDR2 reads SYGVQD (reference sequence).

CDR3 coding DNA: TGTGCCAGCAGCTTAACTCGGACGGGGGCGAACACCGGGGAGCTGTTTTTT. Its translation is CASSLTRTGANTGELFF. This sequence joins TRBV7-3 and TRBJ2-2, with D possibly matching TRBD2 (6 bases). Germline V lookup: CDR1 SGHTA, CDR2 FQGTGA. Trimming removed 0 bases at V and 0 bases at J, with 11 bases between. This CDR3 has 17 residues. Together with reference TRBV7-3 and TRBJ2-2, the CDR3 gives the full variable domain: GAGVSQTPSNKVTEKGKYVELRCDPISGHTALYWYRQSLGQGPEFLIYFQGTGAADDSGLPNDRFFAVRPEGSVSTLKIQRTERGDSAVYLCASSLTRTGANTGELFFGEGSRLTVL.

The rearrangement joins TRBV18 to TRBJ2-7, with TRBD1 identical over 10 bases. The CDR3 is 15 residues long. The V and J ends lost 3 bases and 2 bases, in that order; junction bases with no gene match: 4. Per germline, CDR1 KGHSH and CDR2 LQKENI. CDR3 in amino acids: CASSPGTGDTYEQYF. The CDR3 nucleotides read TGTGCCAGCTCACCCGGGACAGGGGACACCTACGAGCAGTACTTC.

The J gene is TRBJ2-3, the V gene TRBV5-1; 9 bases map to TRBD1. The CDR3 is 14 residues long. V trimming: 2 bases; J trimming: 7 bases; junction bases outside the gene matches: 5. Germline CDR1 is SGHRS and CDR2 is YFSETQ. For the CDR3, the DNA is TGCGCCAGCAGCTTAGAACAGGGGGCGAATACGCAGTATTTT. This sequence encodes CASSLEQGANTQYF.

The V and J genes are TRBV19 and TRBJ1-1, with D tentatively TRBD1 (6 bases). Germline-derived CDR1 and CDR2 are LNHDA and SQIVND (reference sequence). The CDR3 runs 13 residues. Between the trimmed V and J ends, which lost 7 bases and 5 bases, there was a span of 14 bases. Here the CDR3 reads CASTARGWTEAFF. The CDR3 region has the DNA TGTGCCAGTACTGCCAGGGGTTGGACTGAAGCTTTCTTT.

The chain has TRBV27 and TRBJ1-3; TRBD1 matches at 8 bases. V shed 4 bases, J shed 0 bases, and the junction held 2 bases outside the gene matches. The CDR3 consists of 15 residues. Per germline, CDR1 MNHEY and CDR2 SMNVEV (reference sequence). For the CDR3, the DNA is TGTGCCAGCAGTTCCAGGGGGCTCTCTGGAAACACCATATATTTT. Translating gives CASSSRGLSGNTIYF.

Concerning this clone: Germline and junction disagree at one end, which may indicate a read error. The V gene is TRBV5-4, the J gene TRBJ2-5, with 9 bases that match TRBD2. CDR1 and CDR2 (germline): SGHNT, YYREEE (reference sequence). CDR3 size: 17 residues. CDR3 DNA: TGTGCCAGCACTCCAACGGGGTTTAGTGGCGGGGGGGAAGAGATAGACTTC. Translation gives CASTPTGFSGGGEEIDF.

The CDR3: CASSLLSGEETQYF. CDR3 DNA sequence: TGTGCCAGCAGTTTACTAAGCGGGGAAGAGACCCAGTACTTC. V gene TRBV27 combines with J gene TRBJ2-5, with 7 bases aligning to TRBD2. The CDR3 has 14 amino acids. V was clipped by 2 bases and J by 3 bases; unmatched bases: 3. CDR1 and CDR2 from the germline V gene are MNHEY and SMNVEV (reference sequence).

This clone was observed once. V and J are TRBV18 and TRBJ1-4; TRBD1 agrees at 7 bases. The CDR3 is 15 amino acids. V trimming: 3 bases; J trimming: 2 bases; junction bases outside the gene matches: 3. Germline-derived CDR1 and CDR2 are KGHSH and LQKENI. CDR3 DNA: TGTGCCAGCTCACCCATGACAGGGACTAATGAAAAACTGTTTTTT. This sequence encodes CASSPMTGTNEKLFF.

The chain is built from TRBV3-1 (or the pseudogene TRBV3-2) and TRBJ1-1; TRBD1 aligns across 8 bases. The CDR3 contains 14 residues. With V trimmed by 4 bases and J by 1 base, 2 bases remained unmatched. Germline CDR1 reads LGHDT; CDR2 reads YNNKEL (reference sequence). This chain's CDR3 is CASSRQGTNTEAFF. The CDR3 region has the DNA TGTGCCAGCAGCCGACAGGGGACGAACACTGAAGCTTTCTTT.

In this sample, this clone turned up once. CDR3 nucleotides: TGTGCCAGTAGGGCACCCAATTCACCCCTCCACTTT. Encoded protein: CASRAPNSPLHF. The genes are TRBV19 and TRBJ1-6; D gene uncertain. Per germline, CDR1 LNHDA and CDR2 SQIVND (reference sequence). V was shortened by 6 bases and J by 7 bases, with 7 bases between the two germline ends. The length of the CDR3 is 12 residues.

The chain links TRBV27 to TRBJ1-4, with TRBD1 matching over 8 bases. CDR3 length: 14 amino acids. Germline CDR1 reads MNHEY; CDR2 reads SMNVEV (reference sequence). J lost 11 bases, V lost 5 bases, and 10 bases had no gene match. CDR3 in DNA: TGTGCCAGCAGTCCAATGCAACAGGGGGGGAAACTGTTTTTT. Its protein is CASSPMQQGGKLFF.

A few counts support this clone. The chain links TRBV7-9 to TRBJ1-1; 7 nucleotides align to TRBD1. The V gene's germline CDR1 is SEHNR and CDR2 FQNEAQ (reference sequence). V dropped 6 bases and J dropped 1; count of bases not matched to a gene: 5. This CDR3 has 14 amino acids. CDR3 sequence reads: CASRARQGNTEAFF. The CDR3 coding sequence is TGTGCCAGCAGAGCGCGACAGGGGAACACTGAAGCTTTCTTT.

J is TRBJ1-5 and V is TRBV10-3; 7 positions match TRBD1. The CDR3 consists of 14 residues. CDR1 is ENHRY and CDR2 is SYGVKD in the germline V gene. Losses at the gene ends were 2 bases for V and 7 bases for J; bases not matched to a gene: 5. CDR3 DNA sequence: TGTGCCATCAGTGAGGACAGGGTGGGACAGCCCCAGCATTTT. The encoded protein is CAISEDRVGQPQHF.

This clone has only one observation. The V gene is TRBV28, the J gene TRBJ2-7; 12 nucleotides line up with TRBD1. The CDR3 has 16 amino acids. V trimming: 5 bases; J trimming: 6 bases; junction bases outside the gene matches: 11. The germline CDR1 and CDR2 sequences are MDHEN and SYDVKM. CDR3 loop: CASSSRDRGLRSEQYF. DNA of the CDR3: TGTGCCAGCAGTAGCCGGGACAGGGGGCTAAGGTCCGAGCAGTACTTC.

This chain links TRBV7-2 with TRBJ1-2; D unclear. The CDR3 has 13 residues. Between the trimmed V and J ends, which lost 5 bases and 1 base, there was a span of 8 bases. Germline CDR1 is SGHTA and CDR2 is FQGNSA. The CDR3 spells CASSLYGNYGYTF. The CDR3 DNA reads TGTGCCAGCAGCCTCTATGGTAACTATGGCTACACCTTC.

The chain has TRBV27 and TRBJ1-3; D not certain. The germline V and J ends were trimmed by 1 base and 0 bases, with 7 bases remaining between them. Germline CDR1 is MNHEY and CDR2 is SMNVEV (reference sequence). The CDR3 runs to 15 residues. CDR3 amino acids: CASSLFTNSGNTIYF. CDR3 in DNA: TGTGCCAGCAGTTTATTCACTAACTCTGGAAACACCATATATTTT.

Here the CDR3 DNA reads TGTGCCAGCAGCCTCAGGGACATTCAGTACTTC. Translated, it gives CASSLRDIQYF. The chain combines TRBV3-1 (or the pseudogene TRBV3-2) with TRBJ2-4, with D possibly TRBD1 on 5 matching bases. The CDR3 is made up of 11 amino acids. The V and J ends lost 4 bases and 8 bases respectively, with 6 bases between them. Germline CDR1 LGHDT, CDR2 YNNKEL (reference sequence).

CDR3 nucleotides: TGTGCCAGCAGCCTACGGGGACAGACCACAGATACGCAGTATTTT. It yields the protein CASSLRGQTTDTQYF. V gene TRBV13 combines with J gene TRBJ2-3, with 7 bases that match TRBD1. V lost 5 bases, J lost 2 bases, and 7 bases stayed unmatched. Germline CDR1 PRHDT, CDR2 FYEKMQ (reference sequence). The CDR3 runs 15 residues. The whole variable domain, remainder taken from reference TRBV13 and TRBJ2-3, is AAGVIQSPRHLIKEKRETATLKCYPIPRHDTVYWYQQGPGQDPQFLISFYEKMQSDKGSIPDRFSAQQFSDYHSELNMSSLELGDSALYFCASSLRGQTTDTQYFGPGTRLTVL.